Listed here are 14 T cell receptor beta chains from one sample, sequenced in a study of blood T cell repertoires in COVID-19 (TCRdb year 2020). The method behind the library was the immunoSEQ multiplex PCR assay. TCRdb carries this immuneACCESS record with in-frame sequences only. Its versions omit some clonotypes, under half of them owing to an unresolved V gene in the studies checked, with the rest unexplained. Within this sample are more than 300,000 clones, with around 83% of them counted one time only. The ten largest account for approximately 4.7% of the sample. The sequencing sample was made of PBMCs or T cells enriched from blood (not recorded which). The source is a woman in her forties or fifties who had recovered from COVID-19.

This chain connects TRBV3-1 (or the pseudogene TRBV3-2) to TRBJ2-1; TRBD2 aligns across 7 bases. The CDR3 runs 17 residues. With 5 bases clipped from V and 5 bases from J, the junction kept 15 bases outside the gene matches. CDR1 is LGHDT, CDR2 YNNKEL, per germline (reference sequence). CDR3 protein: CASSSTNSGPIHNEQFF. The DNA of the CDR3 is TGTGCCAGCAGCTCTACCAATAGCGGGCCAATCCACAATGAGCAGTTCTTC.

This chain uses TRBV19 with TRBJ1-1; D not certain. CDR1 and CDR2 (germline): LNHDA, SQIVND (reference sequence). Trimming cost V 1 base and J 1 base, with 10 bases left between them. The length of the CDR3 is 15 residues. CDR3 residues: CASSIAEGANTEAFF. CDR3 nucleotide sequence: TGTGCCAGTAGTATAGCCGAGGGCGCGAACACTGAAGCTTTCTTT.

V usage is TRBV7-6 and J usage is TRBJ1-4; D unclear. The CDR3 extends over 14 amino acids. V dropped 10 bases and J dropped 0 bases, with 12 bases sitting between them. Germline V gives CDR1 SGHVS, CDR2 FNYEAQ. The CDR3 DNA reads TGTGCCACCAGGATGGGAGCAACTAATGAAAAACTGTTTTTT. This sequence encodes CATRMGATNEKLFF.

The chain couples TRBV7-2 to TRBJ1-6; a weak D match, TRBD1 (5 bases). V dropped 2 bases and J dropped 10 bases, with 9 bases sitting between them. Germline V lookup: CDR1 SGHTA, CDR2 FQGNSA. The CDR3 is made up of 13 amino acids. CDR3: CASSLQGRSPLHF. The CDR3 DNA sequence: TGTGCCAGCAGCTTACAGGGCCGCTCACCCCTCCACTTT.

The chain employs TRBV6-5 and TRBJ2-7, with 7 bases fitting TRBD1. Germline assignment: CDR1 MNHEY and CDR2 SVGAGI. With V trimmed by 6 bases and J by 5 bases, 4 bases remained unmatched. The CDR3 has 12 residues. The CDR3 sequence: CASRLGTDEQYF. The CDR3 DNA reads as TGTGCCAGCAGACTAGGGACAGACGAGCAGTACTTC.

The chain has TRBV6-5 and TRBJ1-5, with 7 positions matching TRBD1. The CDR3 is made up of 15 amino acids. Per the germline V gene, CDR1 is MNHEY and CDR2 is SVGAGI. With V trimmed by 6 bases and J by 3 bases, 8 bases remained unmatched. The CDR3 loop is CASRAKGQDNQPQHF. Written as DNA, the CDR3 is TGTGCCAGCAGGGCCAAAGGACAGGACAATCAGCCCCAGCATTTT.

The chain combines TRBV13 with TRBJ1-2, with 8 bases lining up with TRBD1. Germline V CDR1 and CDR2: PRHDT, FYEKMQ (reference sequence). This CDR3 has 14 residues. J lost 4 bases, V lost 5 bases, and 6 bases had no gene match. The CDR3 sequence: CASSAGQGSYGYTF. In DNA form, the CDR3 reads TGTGCCAGCAGCGCCGGACAGGGTAGCTATGGCTACACCTTC.

The table lists this clone with a few counts. The chain recombines TRBV5-1 with TRBJ2-3; possible D gene TRBD2, 6 bases. Trimming pared 4 bases from V and 1 base from J, leaving 13 bases between. The germline CDR1 and CDR2 sequences are SGHRS and YFSETQ. This CDR3 is built from 15 residues. The CDR3 protein is CASSGGVAGTDTQYF. CDR3 sequence (DNA): TGCGCCAGCAGCGGCGGGGTAGCGGGCACAGATACGCAGTATTTT.

V and J are TRBV2 and TRBJ1-2, with TRBD1 matching 12 bases. The CDR3 runs 14 residues. Trimming removed 7 bases from V and 7 bases from J; junction bases left unmatched: 7. Germline V gene data show CDR1 as SNHLY and CDR2 as FYNNEI. The CDR3 nucleotides read TGTGCCAGCAATCGGGACAGGGGGCCGGCTGGCTACACCTTC. Its translation: CASNRDRGPAGYTF.

The chain employs TRBV30 and TRBJ2-3, with D tentatively TRBD2 (5 bases). CDR1 and CDR2 (germline): GTSNPN, SVGIG (reference sequence). The CDR3 runs to 11 residues. V dropped 0 bases and J dropped 10 bases, with 8 bases sitting between them. DNA for the CDR3: TGTGCCTGGAGTGTACTGGGAGCGCAGTATTTT. This codes for CAWSVLGAQYF.

This chain uses TRBV12-3 or TRBV12-4 with TRBJ2-7, with D hard to call. The CDR3 is made up of 11 amino acids. Trimming pared 8 bases from V and 6 bases from J, leaving 11 bases between. CDR3 protein: CASGAGLEQYF. CDR3 sequence (DNA): TGTGCCAGCGGCGCTGGGCTCGAGCAGTACTTC.

In the case of this clone: The identical CDR3 is also encoded by other nucleotide sequences in the sample. This CDR3 reads CASSPRSPGQKDYEQYF. For the CDR3, the DNA is TGTGCCAGCAGCCCCAGATCACCGGGACAGAAAGACTACGAGCAGTACTTC. The V gene is TRBV7-9, the J gene TRBJ2-7; the match to TRBD1 covers 7 bases. Germline CDR1 and CDR2: SEHNR and FQNEAQ (reference sequence). V was clipped by 5 bases and J by 3 bases; unmatched bases: 16. The CDR3 sequence is 17 residues long. Together with reference TRBV7-9 and TRBJ2-7, the CDR3 gives the full variable domain: DTGVSQNPRHKITKRGQNVTFRCDPISEHNRLYWYRQTLGQGPEFLTYFQNEAQLEKSRLLSDRFSAERPKGSFSTLEIQRTEQGDSAMYLCASSPRSPGQKDYEQYFGPGTRLTVT.

This sequence joins TRBV6-1 and TRBJ2-1; D is ambiguous. V lost 1 base and J 8 bases, leaving 12 bases between the germline ends. The CDR3 sequence is 14 residues long. The V gene's germline CDR1 is MNHNS and CDR2 SASEGT. CDR3 residues: CASSEGTVRHEQFF. In DNA form, the CDR3 reads TGTGCCAGCAGTGAAGGTACGGTGAGGCATGAGCAGTTCTTC.

V usage is TRBV18 and J usage is TRBJ1-1, with a possible D match to TRBD1 (5 bases). CDR1 and CDR2 (germline): KGHSH, LQKENI. V was clipped by 0 bases and J by 1 base, with 9 bases between them. The CDR3 has 15 residues. The CDR3 is CASSPPGQKNTEAFF. The CDR3 nucleotides read TGTGCCAGCTCACCACCGGGGCAGAAGAACACTGAAGCTTTCTTT.